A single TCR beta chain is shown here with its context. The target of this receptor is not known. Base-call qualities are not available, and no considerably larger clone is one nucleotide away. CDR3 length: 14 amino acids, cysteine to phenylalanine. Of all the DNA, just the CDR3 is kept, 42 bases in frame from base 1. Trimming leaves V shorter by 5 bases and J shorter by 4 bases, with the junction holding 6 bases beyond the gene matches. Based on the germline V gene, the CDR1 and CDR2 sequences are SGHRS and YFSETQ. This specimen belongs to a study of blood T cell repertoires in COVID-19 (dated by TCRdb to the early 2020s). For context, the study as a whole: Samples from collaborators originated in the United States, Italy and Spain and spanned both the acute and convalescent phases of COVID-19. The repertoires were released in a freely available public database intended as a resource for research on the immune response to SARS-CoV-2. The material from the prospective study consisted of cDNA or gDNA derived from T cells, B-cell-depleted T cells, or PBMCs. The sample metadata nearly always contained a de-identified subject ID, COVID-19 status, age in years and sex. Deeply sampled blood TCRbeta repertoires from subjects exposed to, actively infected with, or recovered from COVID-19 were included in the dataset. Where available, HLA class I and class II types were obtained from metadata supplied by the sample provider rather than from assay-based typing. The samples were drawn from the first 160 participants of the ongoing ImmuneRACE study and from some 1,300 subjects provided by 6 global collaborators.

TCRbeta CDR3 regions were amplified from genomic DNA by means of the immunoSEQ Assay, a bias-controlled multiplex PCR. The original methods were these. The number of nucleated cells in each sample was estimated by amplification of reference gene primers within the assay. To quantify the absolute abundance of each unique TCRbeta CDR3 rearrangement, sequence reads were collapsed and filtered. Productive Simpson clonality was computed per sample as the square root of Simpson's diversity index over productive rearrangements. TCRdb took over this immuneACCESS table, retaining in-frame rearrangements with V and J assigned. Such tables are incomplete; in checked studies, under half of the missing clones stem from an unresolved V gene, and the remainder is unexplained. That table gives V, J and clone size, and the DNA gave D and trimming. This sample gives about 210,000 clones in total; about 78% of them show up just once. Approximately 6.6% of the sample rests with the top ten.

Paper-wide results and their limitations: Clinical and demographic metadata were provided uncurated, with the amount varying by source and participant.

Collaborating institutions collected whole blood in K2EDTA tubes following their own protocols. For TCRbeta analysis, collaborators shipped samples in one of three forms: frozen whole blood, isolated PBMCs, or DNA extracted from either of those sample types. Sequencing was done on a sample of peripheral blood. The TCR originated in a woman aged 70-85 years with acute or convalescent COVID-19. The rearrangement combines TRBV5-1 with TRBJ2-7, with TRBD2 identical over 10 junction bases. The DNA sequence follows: TGCGCCAGCAGGGCCCTAGCGGGGGTGTACGAGCAGTACTTC. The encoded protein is CASRALAGVYEQYF.